This TCR beta chain comes out of a study of shared clonotypes between healthy human individuals. Regarding the study as a whole: Among donors, sharing of clonotypes was expected to be affected by sequencing depth.

Cells designated naive CD8 were CD45RO-negative and were positively selected for CCR7, with terminally differentiated effector memory CD45RA+ cells excluded. Worth noting for this clone: The antigen is not known.

Every subset's genomic DNA went evenly onto several immunoSEQ plates. How the authors handled the data: ImmunoSEQ only sent back junction sequences with no quality scores, so filtering was done differently. Profiled with immunoSEQ multiplex PCR; TCRdb holds only in-frame clones, not every one. The D gene and trimming were derived from the DNA, and the V and J assignments and clone size from that table. This table holds some 2,100,000 clones, about 92% found once. The germline gives CDR1 SGHVS, CDR2 FQNEAQ. The V and J ends lost 1 base and 1 base, in that order; junction bases with no gene match: 13. There are 20 residues in the CDR3.

The chain recombines TRBV7-8 with TRBJ2-1, with TRBD2 matching over 10 bases. Sequencing input: naive CD8+ T cells from PBMCs. This TCR came from a young man in good health. Some clones in this sample may be carry-over from other donors' samples. The DNA for the CDR3 is TGTGCCAGCAGCTTAGGCCTAGCGGGAGCCCCCCGGGTTTCCTACAATGAGCAGTTCTTC. Translated, it gives CASSLGLAGAPRVSYNEQFF.